These T cell receptor beta chains were read from a single sample in a study of T cell repertoires in cytomegalovirus infection. TCRdb re-called the reads with MiXCR, one entry per CDR3 protein. The table has fewer than 200,000 distinct CDR3 sequences, about 20% seen once. Antigens for these TCRs are unknown. The starting material was CD8+ T cells from cultured PBMCs, obtained from culture after CMV antigen stimulation. These receptors all come from a human donor in good health (CMV status not recorded). Some clones in this sample may be carry-over from other donors' samples. The CDR3 runs from the conserved cysteine through the conserved F or W. A D gene is named only where the DNA matches it firmly. The size field is filled for only some rows; it gives once, few, many or a size class.

CDR3 protein	CDR3 DNA	J gene	clone size	V gene	D gene
CASSETVAKNIQYF	TGTGCCAGCAGTGAGACAGTAGCCAAAAACATTCAGTACTTC	TRBJ2-4	.	TRBV6-6	.
CASSSPLTGTYEQYF	TGTGCCAGCAGCAGTCCCCTTACAGGGACGTACGAGCAGTACTTC	TRBJ2-7	many	TRBV7-9	.
CASSISLGTYNEQFF	TGTGCCAGTAGTATAAGCCTTGGCACCTACAATGAGCAGTTCTTC	TRBJ2-1	many	TRBV19	.
CASTSPSGGLSYNEQFF	TGTGCCAGCACCTCTCCTAGCGGGGGACTTTCCTACAATGAGCAGTTCTTC	TRBJ2-1	few	TRBV12-3/TRBV12-4	TRBD2
CSARDGRQGYEQFF	TGCAGTGCTAGAGATGGTCGACAAGGGTATGAGCAGTTCTTC	TRBJ2-1	few	TRBV20-1	.
CASSPGDSSFNQPQHF	TGTGCCAGCAGCCCCGGGGACAGCTCCTTCAATCAGCCCCAGCATTTT	TRBJ1-5	.	TRBV7-9	TRBD1
CASSFSSDSYEQYF	TGTGCCAGCAGCTTCAGTTCCGACTCCTACGAGCAGTACTTC	TRBJ2-7	.	TRBV3-1	.
CASGSWVLPMGNQPQHF	TGTGCCAGCGGTTCCTGGGTCCTCCCGATGGGCAATCAGCCCCAGCATTTT	TRBJ1-5	few	TRBV6-5	.
CASSLVGLDTEAFF	TGTGCCAGCAGTTTAGTCGGACTGGACACTGAAGCTTTCTTT	TRBJ1-1	few	TRBV7-9	.
CASSLPGALTYEQYF	TGTGCCAGCAGCCTTCCCGGGGCCCTCACCTACGAGCAGTACTTC	TRBJ2-7	many	TRBV7-2	.
CASSYSGLGRYEQYF	TGTGCCAGCAGTTACTCGGGACTAGGACGCTACGAGCAGTACTTC	TRBJ2-7	few	TRBV6-2/TRBV6-3	TRBD2
CASSEWGGTEAFF	TGTGCCAGCAGTGAGTGGGGGGGCACTGAAGCTTTCTTT	TRBJ1-1	few	TRBV6-2/TRBV6-3	.
CASSLETAPNYEQYF	TGTGCCAGCAGCTTAGAGACAGCCCCCAACTACGAGCAGTACTTC	TRBJ2-7	.	TRBV11-2	.
CASSSRTDLLYGYTF	TGTGCCAGCAGTTCCCGGACGGACCTGTTATATGGCTACACCTTC	TRBJ1-2	.	TRBV27	.